This T cell receptor (beta chain) was observed in a study of CD8 T cells in ankylosing spondylitis. The study, taken as a whole, reports: Significantly higher representation of disease-linked clones was reported for matched ankylosing spondylitis synovial fluid. Made up of eight highly homologous variants, a TCR beta motif appeared characteristic of ankylosing spondylitis blood. Disease-linked clones bore a CD8+ phenotype, appearing relatively rarely in peripheral blood. Some of these motif variants have turned up before, in reports on reactive arthritis synovial fluid and blood.

A remark on this clonotype: Its antigen is undetermined.

Trimming pared 0 bases from V and 7 bases from J, leaving 18 bases between. Germline V gives CDR1 LNHNV, CDR2 YYDKDF (reference sequence). The CDR3 runs to 17 residues. By quantitative 5'-RACE with molecular barcodes, the TCR beta libraries were made. TCRdb recomputed calls from the 5' RACE reads with MiXCR, one row per CDR3 protein. The profile shows about 390,000 distinct CDR3 sequences, around 24% of them singletons. This sequence joins TRBV15 and TRBJ1-4, with D perhaps matching TRBD1 (5 bases). The receptor comes from a male donor with ankylosing spondylitis. The sample was blood, either unsorted or a sorted T cell fraction (not recorded which). The CDR3 DNA reads TGTGCCACCAGCAGAGATCCTATTCGCCGGGGCGGTGAAAAACTGTTTTTT. Protein sequence: CATSRDPIRRGGEKLFF.